Below, one T cell receptor (beta chain) is given with its context. Authors' analysis steps: By means of reference gene primer amplification, nucleated cell counts were estimated. Clones were sequenced by immunoSEQ multiplex PCR, and TCRdb holds only the in-frame ones, with some missing. V and J calls and clone size are those listed in that table; D and trimming were worked out from the DNA. The sample shows about 120,000 clones, around 89% of them seen only once. This entry comes from a study of blood T cell repertoires in COVID-19. At the level of the study: T cells, B-cell-depleted T cells, or PBMCs supplied cDNA or gDNA.

V was clipped by 5 bases and J by 4 bases, with 11 bases between them. CDR3 length equals 13 residues. CDR1 and CDR2 (germline): LNHDA, SQIVND (reference sequence). The chain carries TRBV19 and TRBJ1-2; TRBD1 might be the D (5 bases). The material sequenced was peripheral blood. The sequence was obtained from a man aged 65-85 years with active or convalescent COVID-19. The CDR3 DNA reads as TGTGCCAGTAGTGCTACACAGGCCTATGGCTACACCTTC. It translates to CASSATQAYGYTF.